Presented here are 25 T cell receptor beta chains from one specimen sequenced in a study of blood T cell repertoires in COVID-19 (dated by TCRdb to 2020 to 2022). The protocol used for the library was the immunoSEQ multiplex PCR assay. What TCRdb holds here is the immuneACCESS table cut down to in-frame rearrangements. Part of the clones is not present; checked against another copy, under half of the missing clones reflect an unresolved V gene, and the others are unexplained. This sample comprises about 260,000 clones, around nine tenths of them detected only once. Approximately 10% of the sample belongs to the ten largest clones. The sample consisted of peripheral blood. The receptors were sampled from a middle-aged man with active or convalescent COVID-19.

V is TRBV28 and J is TRBJ1-5, with a weak D call TRBD1 (5 bases). CDR1 is MDHEN, CDR2 SYDVKM, per germline. With 3 bases removed from V and 0 bases from J, the gap between germline ends came to 9 bases. The CDR3 runs 15 residues. In DNA form, the CDR3 reads TGTGCCAGCAGTTTCTCAGGGAATAGCAATCAGCCCCAGCATTTT. Its protein product is CASSFSGNSNQPQHF.

This chain joins TRBV5-4 and TRBJ1-1; no firm D call. This CDR3 region has 12 residues. Germline CDR1 reads SGHNT; CDR2 reads YYREEE (reference sequence). V was pared by 4 bases and J by 2 bases, with 6 bases between. Here the CDR3 reads CASSADNTEAFF. Written as DNA, the CDR3 is TGTGCCAGCAGCGCGGATAACACTGAAGCTTTCTTT. The full variable domain, with the rest looked up from reference TRBV5-4 and TRBJ1-1, is ETGVTQSPTHLIKTRGQQVTLRCSSQSGHNTVSWYQQALGQGPQFIFQYYREEENGRGNFPPRFSGLQFPNYSSELNVNALELDDSALYLCASSADNTEAFFGQGTRLTVV.

The chain combines TRBV19 with TRBJ1-5; TRBD1 aligns across 7 bases. Germline CDR1 and CDR2: LNHDA and SQIVND (reference sequence). Losses at the gene ends were 7 bases for V and 2 bases for J; bases not matched to a gene: 8. CDR3 size: 15 residues. The CDR3 sequence: CASTERGQGNQPQHF. The CDR3, as DNA: TGTGCCAGTACGGAAAGGGGGCAGGGCAATCAGCCCCAGCATTTT.

CDR3 nucleotides: TGTGCCAGCAGCTTAGCCGAGCGGTACGAGCAGTACTTC. This gives the protein CASSLAERYEQYF. The chain couples TRBV7-2 to TRBJ2-7, with D perhaps matching TRBD2 (5 bases). The CDR3 extends over 13 amino acids. Trimming cost V 0 bases and J 4 bases, with 7 bases left between them. Per germline, CDR1 SGHTA and CDR2 FQGNSA.

The V and J genes are TRBV5-1 and TRBJ2-7; D might be TRBD2 (5 bases). The CDR3 has 12 residues. The ends were cut back, 4 bases at V and 2 bases at J, with 7 bases in the middle. Germline V gene sequence: CDR1 SGHRS, CDR2 YFSETQ. The CDR3 sequence: CASSAGAYEQYF. As DNA, the CDR3 is TGCGCCAGCAGCGCCGGGGCCTACGAGCAGTACTTC.

The chain uses TRBV2 and TRBJ1-1; 9 positions match TRBD1. Germline V gives CDR1 SNHLY, CDR2 FYNNEI. This CDR3 contains 14 residues. V trimming: 5 bases; J trimming: 8 bases; junction bases outside the gene matches: 9. CDR3 DNA: TGTGCCAGCAGTTTGGGACAGGGCTCCACCGAAGCTTTCTTT. Encoded protein: CASSLGQGSTEAFF.

This sequence joins TRBV3-1 (or the pseudogene TRBV3-2) and TRBJ2-5; 9 positions agree with TRBD2. Germline V lookup: CDR1 LGHDT, CDR2 YNNKEL (reference sequence). The length of the CDR3 is 14 residues. V was pared by 4 bases and J by 5 bases, with 5 bases of the junction left unmatched. CDR3 bases: TGTGCCAGCAGCCGCGGGAGGGCTCAGGAGACCCAGTACTTC. Translated, it gives CASSRGRAQETQYF.

V and J are TRBV6-5 and TRBJ2-1, with 8 bases lining up with TRBD2. From germline, CDR1 is MNHEY and CDR2 SVGAGI. The CDR3 spans 14 residues. J was trimmed by 4 bases and V by 11 bases; bases with no gene match: 10. This chain's CDR3 is CAPSPTSEYNEQFF. In DNA form, the CDR3 reads TGTGCCCCTTCCCCGACTAGCGAATACAATGAGCAGTTCTTC.

The sample holds a few counts of this clone. The J gene is TRBJ2-1, the V gene TRBV5-1; 8 bases line up with TRBD1. The germline V gene has CDR1 SGHRS and CDR2 YFSETQ. The CDR3 loop spans 15 amino acids. V was clipped by 4 bases and J by 3 bases; unmatched bases: 6. The CDR3 coding sequence is TGCGCCAGCAGCCCGGGACAGGTTATCTACAATGAGCAGTTCTTC. This codes for CASSPGQVIYNEQFF. The full variable domain, rest sourced from reference TRBV5-1 and TRBJ2-1, is KAGVTQTPRYLIKTRGQQVTLSCSPISGHRSVSWYQQTPGQGLQFLFEYFSETQRNKGNFPGRFSGRQFSNSRSEMNVSTLELGDSALYLCASSPGQVIYNEQFFGPGTRLTVL.

The chain couples TRBV7-9 to TRBJ2-5; maybe TRBD1 (7 bases). Germline lookup yields CDR1 SEHNR and CDR2 FQNEAQ (reference sequence). Trimming pared 10 bases from V and 4 bases from J, leaving 16 bases between. The CDR3 loop spans 13 amino acids. CDR3 nucleotide sequence: TGTGCCACCCAGGGGGGAGCCGGAGAGACCCAGTACTTC. Encoded protein: CATQGGAGETQYF. Full variable domain (rest looked up from reference TRBV7-9 and TRBJ2-5): DTGVSQNPRHKITKRGQNVTFRCDPISEHNRLYWYRQTLGQGPEFLTYFQNEAQLEKSRLLSDRFSAERPKGSFSTLEIQRTEQGDSAMYLCATQGGAGETQYFGPGTRLLVL.

This clone has a single count. The J gene is TRBJ1-4, the V gene TRBV28, with TRBD1 matching over 9 bases. The germline V gene encodes CDR1 MDHEN and CDR2 SYDVKM. V lost 5 bases to trimming and J lost 7 bases; unmatched junction nucleotides: 8. The CDR3 covers 15 residues. The CDR3 loop reads CASSPSRTGAEKLFF. The CDR3 region has the DNA TGTGCCAGCAGTCCCTCCCGGACAGGGGCTGAAAAACTGTTTTTT.

In this sample, this clone turned up once. J is TRBJ1-2 and V is TRBV7-9, with TRBD1 identical over 11 bases. With V trimmed by 0 bases and J by 7 bases, 7 bases remained unmatched. This CDR3 spans 16 amino acids. Germline V gene data show CDR1 as SEHNR and CDR2 as FQNEAQ (reference sequence). The CDR3 bases are TGTGCCAGCAGCTTAGCGCCGGGGACAGGGGGTCGTGGCTACACCTTC. Translating it yields CASSLAPGTGGRGYTF.

The chain uses TRBV28 and TRBJ1-2; 7 bases agree with TRBD1. The CDR3 is made up of 15 amino acids. J was trimmed by 0 bases and V by 5 bases; bases with no gene match: 6. Germline-derived CDR1 and CDR2 are MDHEN and SYDVKM. CDR3 in amino acids: CASSLYRGSNYGYTF. The CDR3 region has the DNA TGTGCCAGCAGTCTGTACAGGGGATCTAACTATGGCTACACCTTC.

This rearrangement joins TRBV5-1 to TRBJ2-3; D call uncertain. The CDR3 spans 15 residues. Trimming took 1 base from V and 2 from J, leaving 11 bases between them. Germline CDR1 is SGHRS and CDR2 is YFSETQ. For the CDR3, the DNA is TGCGCCAGCAGCTTGTTAGACACAGCCACAGATACGCAGTATTTT. Amino acids: CASSLLDTATDTQYF.

The chain uses TRBV27 and TRBJ2-2, with 10 positions matching TRBD1. Germline-derived CDR1 and CDR2 are MNHEY and SMNVEV (reference sequence). The ends lost 5 bases at V and 3 bases at J; junction bases unmatched: 12. This CDR3 spans 18 amino acids. CDR3 loop: CASSLYGQGVIYTGELFF. For the CDR3, the DNA is TGTGCCAGCAGTCTATACGGACAGGGGGTGATATACACCGGGGAGCTGTTTTTT.

This clone was seen just once. The chain links TRBV4-1 to TRBJ2-7; D call uncertain. CDR1 is MGHRA and CDR2 is YSYEKL in the germline V gene. V lost 1 base to trimming and J lost 0 bases, with 13 bases between them. This CDR3 contains 16 residues. This CDR3 is CASSQAPQTSSYEQYF. CDR3 DNA: TGCGCCAGCAGCCAAGCTCCACAGACCAGCTCCTACGAGCAGTACTTC.

The chain has TRBV7-2 and TRBJ2-5, with 7 bases matching TRBD2. The V gene's germline CDR1 is SGHTA and CDR2 FQGNSA. Trimming removed 6 bases from V and 5 bases from J; junction bases left unmatched: 9. The CDR3 length is 14 residues. CDR3 residues: CASRRAMGGETQYF. The CDR3 bases are TGTGCCAGCAGAAGGGCGATGGGGGGGGAGACCCAGTACTTC.

This chain links TRBV30 with TRBJ1-1; D remains unclear. This CDR3 is 12 amino acids long. The V gene lost 0 bases and the J gene lost 10 bases, with 12 bases spanning the gap. The V gene's germline CDR1 is GTSNPN and CDR2 SVGIG (reference sequence). CDR3 in amino acids: CAWSVLGVRAFF. In nucleotides, the CDR3 is TGTGCCTGGAGTGTACTAGGAGTGAGAGCTTTCTTT.

This clone was counted between two and nine times. The rearrangement uses TRBV5-4 and TRBJ2-7; 7 positions match TRBD2. Germline assignment: CDR1 SGHNT and CDR2 YYREEE (reference sequence). Trimming removed 2 bases from V and 3 bases from J; junction bases left unmatched: 8. This CDR3 has 15 amino acids. CDR3 amino acids: CASSFRSGTYYEQYF. CDR3 DNA sequence: TGTGCCAGCAGCTTCAGAAGCGGGACCTACTACGAGCAGTACTTC.

V and J are TRBV28 and TRBJ2-2; 7 bases align to TRBD1. V shed 5 bases and J 0 bases; nucleotides not matched to a gene: 6. CDR3 length: 16 amino acids. Germline CDR1 reads MDHEN; CDR2 reads SYDVKM. The CDR3 sequence: CASSLRTGSNTGELFF. The DNA of the CDR3 is TGTGCCAGCAGTCTTCGGACAGGTTCGAACACCGGGGAGCTGTTTTTT. The variable domain in full, with the rest retrieved from reference TRBV28 and TRBJ2-2, is DVKVTQSSRYLVKRTGEKVFLECVQDMDHENMFWYRQDPGLGLRLIYFSYDVKMKEKGDIPEGYSVSREKKERFSLILESASTNQTSMYLCASSLRTGSNTGELFFGEGSRLTVL.

V gene TRBV7-9 combines with J gene TRBJ1-1; D uncertain. Germline V gene data show CDR1 as SEHNR and CDR2 as FQNEAQ (reference sequence). With 5 bases removed from V and 8 bases from J, the gap between germline ends came to 12 bases. CDR3 size: 12 residues. CDR3 nucleotide sequence: TGTGCCAGCAGCCGCACGGGAAACGAAGCTTTCTTT. This encodes CASSRTGNEAFF.

Details on this clone: A read error may produce the germline difference seen at one junction end. The chain recombines TRBV4-1 with TRBJ2-1; D is ambiguous. The CDR3 contains 14 residues. In germline, CDR1 is MGHRA, CDR2 YSYEKL. As DNA, the CDR3 is TGCGCCAGCAGCGAAGACTCGTCCTACAATGAGCAGTTCTTC. Translation gives CASSEDSSYNEQFF.

The chain has TRBV30 and TRBJ1-1; possibly TRBD1 for D (6 bases). The CDR3 runs 13 residues. The germline CDR1 and CDR2 sequences are GTSNPN and SVGIG (reference sequence). Trimming removed 4 bases at V and 3 bases at J, with 12 bases between. CDR3 residues: CAWKDRVYTEAFF. Written as DNA, the CDR3 is TGTGCCTGGAAGGACAGAGTATACACTGAAGCTTTCTTT.

The chain has TRBV10-3 and TRBJ1-6, with TRBD1 matching over 8 bases. V gave up 4 bases and J gave up 7 bases; unmatched junction bases: 6. The CDR3 has 15 amino acids. Germline V CDR1 and CDR2: ENHRY, SYGVKD. CDR3 nucleotide sequence: TGTGCCATCAGTGGGAGGACAGGGCAGAATTCACCCCTCCACTTT. Translation gives CAISGRTGQNSPLHF.

Concerning this clone itself: The same CDR3 arises from other DNA sequences in this sample as well. The V gene is TRBV5-1, the J gene TRBJ1-1; D unresolved. The germline CDR1 and CDR2 sequences are SGHRS and YFSETQ. With 5 bases removed from V and 0 bases from J, the gap between germline ends came to 5 bases. The CDR3 is made up of 12 amino acids. The CDR3: CASSRVNTEAFF. CDR3 in DNA: TGCGCCAGCAGTCGGGTGAACACTGAAGCTTTCTTT.